The entry below describes one T cell receptor beta chain. One end of the junction does not line up with germline, which may come from a read error. The CDR3 is made up of 13 amino acids. Germline V gives CDR1 SQVTM, CDR2 ANQGSEA. Self-reported history from a screening survey and questionnaire set each donor's cohort. The data derive from a study of blood T cell repertoires in COVID-19. Overall study context: COVID-19 samples from acute and convalescent phases originated in the United States, Italy and Spain. From T cells, B-cell-depleted T cells, or PBMCs came the material, which was cDNA or gDNA.

As originally analysed: Amplified reference gene primers provided the basis for estimating nucleated cell counts. Measured with immunoSEQ multiplex PCR; TCRdb has only the in-frame clones, and not every one. The DNA was the basis for D and trimming; V, J and clone size are from that table. The sample has roughly 360,000 clones, roughly 90% seen once. The chain recombines TRBV29-1 with TRBJ1-2; tentative D call: TRBD1 (6 bases). The sequencing sample was made of PBMCs or T cells enriched from blood (not recorded which). The sequence came from a woman in her 30s with acute COVID-19. The CDR3 DNA reads as TGCAGCGCCTGGGGATTCGGACAGTATGGCTACACTTTC. Translated: CSAWGFGQYGYTF.